What follows are 27 T cell receptor beta chains derived from one specimen sequenced in a study of blood T cell repertoires in COVID-19. The protocol was immunoSEQ multiplex PCR, while the TCRdb copy is restricted to in-frame clones and leaves out a portion. Of approximately 110,000 clones in the sample, approximately 85% were seen once. Sequencing used peripheral blood. The receptor source for this set is a man aged 40-49 years with acute or convalescent COVID-19.

The chain recombines TRBV6-6 with TRBJ2-7; weak D call: TRBD2 (6 bases). This CDR3 contains 12 residues. Between the trimmed V and J ends, which lost 7 bases and 4 bases, there was a span of 11 bases. Germline V CDR1 and CDR2: MNHNY, SVGAGI (reference sequence). DNA for the CDR3: TGTGCCAGCAACCTTGGGGGGTACGAGCAGTACTTC. This translates into CASNLGGYEQYF.

The rearrangement uses TRBV5-1 and TRBJ1-5; 10 nucleotides agree with TRBD1. The trim removed 9 bases at V and 6 bases at J, leaving 6 bases unmatched. Germline V gene data show CDR1 as SGHRS and CDR2 as YFSETQ. The CDR3 runs to 13 residues. The chain's CDR3 is CANPGQGCQPQHF. The CDR3 coding sequence is TGCGCCAACCCGGGACAGGGGTGTCAGCCCCAGCATTTT.

The CDR3 DNA reads TGTGCCAGCAGCTCCTCCACTAGCGGGGGGGCAAATGAGCAGTTCTTC. Amino acid sequence: CASSSSTSGGANEQFF. The rearrangement links TRBV7-2 to TRBJ2-1; 13 nucleotides line up with TRBD2. The J segment lost 7 bases and the V segment lost 4 bases, leaving 7 bases of the junction unmatched. CDR1 is SGHTA, CDR2 FQGNSA, per germline. The length of the CDR3 is 16 residues.

The rearrangement joins TRBV6-5 to TRBJ2-1; TRBD1 agrees at 10 bases. Germline loops: CDR1 MNHEY, CDR2 SVGAGI. The CDR3 extends over 16 amino acids. With V trimmed by 3 bases and J by 4 bases, 6 bases remained unmatched. CDR3 loop: CASSYTGTGVYNEQFF. The CDR3 coding sequence is TGTGCCAGCAGTTATACCGGGACAGGGGTTTACAATGAGCAGTTCTTC.

The chain recombines TRBV6-5 with TRBJ1-1, with 7 bases lining up with TRBD1. The V gene end was trimmed by 4 bases and the J gene end by 4 bases; junction bases not matched to a gene: 6. CDR1 MNHEY and CDR2 SVGAGI come from the germline V gene. The CDR3 runs to 14 residues. The CDR3 is CASSLGAGGTEAFF. The CDR3 coding sequence is TGTGCCAGCAGTTTGGGGGCAGGGGGCACTGAAGCTTTCTTT.

The table lists this clone with a count of one. The junction and the germline gene differ at one end; a read error may be behind it. CDR3 sequence: CVWGSGGRSSSPLHF. The CDR3 DNA follows: TGTGTCTGGGGGAGTGGCGGGAGAAGTAGTTCACCCCTCCACTTT. The chain couples TRBV30 to TRBJ1-6; perhaps TRBD1 as D (5 bases). The CDR3 loop spans 15 amino acids. The V gene's germline CDR1 is GTSNPN and CDR2 SVGIG (reference sequence).

This clone was counted only a few times. This chain links TRBV6-6 with TRBJ2-1; D is ambiguous. In germline, CDR1 is MNHNY, CDR2 SVGAGI (reference sequence). CDR3 length equals 13 residues. V lost 1 base to trimming and J lost 6 bases, with 7 bases between them. CDR3 DNA sequence: TGTGCCAGCAGTTACTTGACTTCCAATGAGCAGTTCTTC. Its translation: CASSYLTSNEQFF.

The J gene is TRBJ1-1, the V gene TRBV6-2 or TRBV6-3; a weak D match, TRBD1 (5 bases). Germline V gives CDR1 MNHEY, CDR2 SVGEGT. The germline V and J ends were trimmed by 2 bases and 0 bases, with 13 bases remaining between them. CDR3 length: 16 amino acids. The CDR3 sequence: CASSYRGGKLNTEAFF. The CDR3 DNA reads as TGTGCCAGCAGTTACCGGGGGGGGAAGTTGAACACTGAAGCTTTCTTT.

In its sample, this clone was seen once. The V and J genes are TRBV6-2 or TRBV6-3 and TRBJ1-6; D perhaps matches TRBD1 (6 bases). Germline assignment: CDR1 MNHEY and CDR2 SVGEGT. The CDR3 consists of 17 residues. V lost 6 bases, J lost 1 base, and 16 bases lay in between. CDR3 nucleotide sequence: TGTGCCAGCAGCCCGGGACATCGAGGATCCTATAATTCACCCCTCCACTTT. It yields the protein CASSPGHRGSYNSPLHF.

The V and J genes are TRBV5-1 and TRBJ2-1; the match to TRBD1 covers 7 bases. With V trimmed by 5 bases and J by 6 bases, 2 bases remained unmatched. Germline V gene sequence: CDR1 SGHRS, CDR2 YFSETQ. CDR3 length equals 12 residues. CDR3 coding DNA: TGCGCCAGCAGAGGGGACAGCAATGAGCAGTTCTTC. It yields the protein CASRGDSNEQFF.

CDR3 protein: CSVAHTGRPDGYTF. DNA of the CDR3: TGCAGCGTTGCCCATACCGGCAGGCCAGATGGCTACACCTTC. The chain recombines TRBV29-1 with TRBJ1-2; D call uncertain. Trimming removed 4 bases from V and 6 bases from J, with 18 bases in between. Germline CDR1 SQVTM, CDR2 ANQGSEA. The length of the CDR3 is 14 residues.

V gene TRBV20-1 combines with J gene TRBJ2-7, with unresolved D. The CDR3 has 12 amino acids. Germline CDR1 DFQATT, CDR2 SNEGSKA (reference sequence). Trimming removed 3 bases at V and 6 bases at J, with 12 bases between. CDR3 sequence: CSASAVTGEQYF. The CDR3 DNA is TGCAGTGCTAGTGCGGTAACGGGCGAGCAGTACTTC.

The chain uses TRBV5-1 and TRBJ1-1; perhaps TRBD1 as D (5 bases). The ends were cut back, 7 bases at V and 1 base at J, with 14 bases in the middle. Per germline, CDR1 SGHRS and CDR2 YFSETQ. The CDR3 runs to 14 residues. The DNA for the CDR3 is TGCGCCAGCCGAATACGAGACAGGAACACTGAAGCTTTCTTT. It is translated as CASRIRDRNTEAFF.

The genes are TRBV20-1 and TRBJ1-2; possibly TRBD1 for D (5 bases). The CDR3 sequence is 11 residues long. Germline CDR1 DFQATT, CDR2 SNEGSKA (reference sequence). The V and J ends lost 4 bases and 8 bases respectively, with 11 bases between them. CDR3 bases: TGCAGTGCTAAAACAGGATACGGCTACACCTTC. The encoded protein is CSAKTGYGYTF.

The V and J genes are TRBV9 and TRBJ2-5, with 8 nucleotides matching TRBD2. The CDR3 has 15 amino acids. Losses at the gene ends were 0 bases for V and 7 bases for J; bases not matched to a gene: 8. CDR1 is SGDLS and CDR2 is YYNGEE in the germline V gene. As DNA, the CDR3 is TGTGCCAGCAGCGTAGAGTCGGGAGGGACCGGGACCCAGTACTTC. The encoded protein is CASSVESGGTGTQYF. Full variable domain (rest looked up from reference TRBV9 and TRBJ2-5): DSGVTQTPKHLITATGQRVTLRCSPRSGDLSVYWYQQSLDQGLQFLIQYYNGEERAKGNILERFSAQQFPDLHSELNLSSLELGDSALYFCASSVESGGTGTQYFGPGTRLLVL.

The chain employs TRBV29-1 and TRBJ2-3; tentative D call: TRBD2 (6 bases). V dropped 2 bases and J dropped 0 bases, with 9 bases sitting between them. The CDR3 covers 14 residues. Germline values: CDR1 SQVTM, CDR2 ANQGSEA. Here the CDR3 DNA reads TGCAGCGTTGAACTAGCGATAAGCACAGATACGCAGTATTTT. Translated, it gives CSVELAISTDTQYF.

The rearrangement links TRBV5-1 to TRBJ2-3; 8 bases match TRBD2. This CDR3 comprises 16 residues. J gave up 5 bases and V 4 bases, and 12 bases lay outside the gene matches. The germline V gene has CDR1 SGHRS and CDR2 YFSETQ. CDR3 nucleotides: TGCGCCAGCAGCCCTCCCACGGGGGGGCCCGGAGATACGCAGTATTTT. It codes for CASSPPTGGPGDTQYF.

The count of this clone is one. The chain combines TRBV15 with TRBJ2-1; D gene uncertain. V was pared by 5 bases and J by 6 bases, with 14 bases between. This CDR3 is 14 amino acids long. The germline V gene encodes CDR1 LNHNV and CDR2 YYDKDF (reference sequence). The DNA of the CDR3 is TGTGCCACCAGCCCCTCCTCGAGAGGCAATGAGCAGTTCTTC. It is translated as CATSPSSRGNEQFF.

In DNA form, the CDR3 reads TGTGCCAGCAGCCAAGACTTTGGACAGGGGGCTTTAGTAGACTACTTCTACGAGCAGTACTTC. It encodes CASSQDFGQGALVDYFYEQYF. The chain links TRBV3-1 (or the pseudogene TRBV3-2) to TRBJ2-7; 11 bases are shared with TRBD1. The CDR3 is made up of 21 amino acids. After removal of 0 bases from V and 3 bases from J, the junction contained 19 bases not matched to a gene. Germline V gene sequence: CDR1 LGHDT, CDR2 YNNKEL (reference sequence).

The chain has TRBV12-3 or TRBV12-4 and TRBJ2-7; 14 bases align to TRBD2. CDR3 length: 13 residues. V shed 6 bases and J 7 bases; nucleotides not matched to a gene: 2. The CDR3 DNA is TGTGCCAGCAGGGGGACTAGCGGGGGTGAGCAGTACTTC. Residues: CASRGTSGGEQYF.

The V call is TRBV11-2, the J call TRBJ2-5, with 9 bases identical to TRBD1. Germline loops: CDR1 SGHAT, CDR2 FQNNGV. V shed 4 bases, J shed 5 bases, and the junction held 2 bases outside the gene matches. The CDR3 totals 13 residues. The CDR3 loop reads CASSSDRGETQYF. The CDR3 DNA is TGTGCCAGCAGCTCAGACAGGGGGGAGACCCAGTACTTC.

The chain combines TRBV10-3 with TRBJ2-7; TRBD2 agrees at 13 bases. The V and J ends lost 2 bases and 1 base, in that order; junction bases with no gene match: 2. Germline V gene lookup returns CDR1 ENHRY and CDR2 SYGVKD. This CDR3 is built from 16 residues. The CDR3 DNA is TGTGCCATCAGTGAGCCGGGACTAGCGGGGTCCTACGAGCAGTACTTC. Translation gives CAISEPGLAGSYEQYF.

This clone has just a few counts. The V and J genes are TRBV5-6 and TRBJ2-3; TRBD2 is a possible D gene (6 bases). V was pared by 2 bases and J by 6 bases, with 13 bases between. The CDR3 spans 14 residues. In germline, CDR1 is SGHDT, CDR2 YYEEEE. As DNA, the CDR3 is TGTGCCAGCAGCTTTTACGGTGGGAGGGATACGCAGTATTTT. Translated: CASSFYGGRDTQYF. Based on the CDR3 plus reference TRBV5-6 and TRBJ2-3, the full variable domain is DAGVTQSPTHLIKTRGQQVTLRCSPKSGHDTVSWYQQALGQGPQFIFQYYEEEERQRGNFPDRFSGHQFPNYSSELNVNALLLGDSALYLCASSFYGGRDTQYFGPGTRLTVL.

V and J are TRBV11-2 and TRBJ2-7, with D maybe TRBD1 (6 bases). This CDR3 has 15 amino acids. V was trimmed by 0 bases and J by 6 bases, leaving 15 bases between them. Germline assignment: CDR1 SGHAT and CDR2 FQNNGV. This CDR3 reads CASSLDPRGVGEQYF. The CDR3 nucleotides are TGTGCCAGCAGCTTAGACCCCAGGGGAGTTGGCGAGCAGTACTTC.

The chain recombines TRBV10-3 with TRBJ2-7; TRBD2 matches 13 bases. The CDR3 is made up of 17 amino acids. Germline V CDR1 and CDR2: ENHRY, SYGVKD. V lost 10 bases, J lost 0 bases, and 12 bases stayed unmatched. The CDR3 region is CATMGLAGPHGSYEQYF. The CDR3 coding sequence is TGTGCCACTATGGGACTAGCGGGGCCGCACGGCTCCTACGAGCAGTACTTC.

The V and J genes are TRBV7-2 and TRBJ2-1; no clear D. The V end was cut by 1 base, the J end by 2 bases, with 15 bases between. Looked up from germline, CDR1 is SGHTA and CDR2 is FQGNSA. The CDR3 is 17 residues long. This CDR3 is CASSLEALPRTYNEQFF. CDR3 nucleotide sequence: TGTGCCAGCAGCTTAGAGGCTCTACCTAGAACCTACAATGAGCAGTTCTTC.

The genes are TRBV6-5 and TRBJ1-1, with 8 bases identical to TRBD1. This CDR3 region has 14 residues. Germline V gene sequence: CDR1 MNHEY, CDR2 SVGAGI. Germline trimming cut 5 bases from V and 5 bases from J; bases unmatched to any gene: 7. The CDR3 DNA sequence: TGTGCCAGCAGTCAGACAGGGGCGAGAACTGAAGCTTTCTTT. It is translated as CASSQTGARTEAFF.